This TCR beta chain was sequenced for a study of PD-L1 blockade in urothelial cancer. Turning to the study itself: Patients had undergone 0 to 3 prior chemotherapy regimens.

The V gene end was trimmed by 6 bases and the J gene end by 6 bases; junction bases not matched to a gene: 4. The CDR3 loop spans 12 amino acids. CDR1 is LNHDA, CDR2 SQIVND, per germline (reference sequence). Produced via immunoSEQ multiplex PCR; TCRdb's table is partial and in-frame only. The sample carries 70,000 to 75,000 clones, about 85% recorded once. V and J are TRBV19 and TRBJ1-2; the match to TRBD1 covers 7 bases. The TCR sequence derives from a man between 65 and 79 years old with urothelial cancer. The sequenced sample was PBMCs, obtained around atezolizumab (anti-PD-L1) treatment. The CDR3 DNA reads as TGTGCCAGTAGAGACAGGGAGAATGGCTACACCTTC. Translation: CASRDRENGYTF.